This TCR beta chain originates from a study of T-cell reconstitution after alpha-beta-depleted transplantation in children. The table lists this clonotype with a few counts. The library targeted TCRbeta and was prepared with unique molecular identifiers. TCRdb recomputed calls from the PCR reads with MiXCR, one row per CDR3 protein. The table shows about 420,000 distinct CDR3 sequences, with 11% occurring only once. V was clipped by 6 bases and J by 0 bases, with 13 bases between them. The CDR3 has 15 residues. Germline values: CDR1 MNHEY, CDR2 SVGEGT. V and J are TRBV6-2 or TRBV6-3 and TRBJ2-3; D possibly uses TRBD1 or TRBD2 (5 bases each). The starting material was PBMCs from the stem cell graft donor, obtained from the stem cell graft. The receptor's source is a human donor who donated a stem cell graft to a child with acute myeloid leukemia. CDR3 sequence reads: CASSLGTFSTDTQYF. DNA of the CDR3: TGTGCCAGCAGCCTCGGGACGTTTAGCACAGATACGCAGTATTTT.